Each of the 20 T cell receptor beta chains below was sequenced from the same sample in a study of cytomegalovirus exposure and HLA in healthy donors. Primers included in the PCR were 60 Vbeta and 13 Jbeta primers. Here immunoSEQ multiplex PCR was the method, and the copy in TCRdb shows in-frame clones only, minus some. The data show roughly 110,000 clones, 74% seen once. The specimen sequenced was PBMCs. The receptor source for this set is a human donor in good health.

The chain uses TRBV2 and TRBJ1-3; D gene uncertain. Trimming shortened V by 3 bases and J by 0 bases, and 9 bases separated the two germline ends. Germline V lookup: CDR1 SNHLY, CDR2 FYNNEI. The CDR3 has 15 amino acids. The CDR3, as DNA: TGTGCCAGCAGTGATCAGCGAGGCTCTGGAAACACCATATATTTT. This translates into CASSDQRGSGNTIYF.

This chain joins TRBV10-3 and TRBJ2-3; the match to TRBD2 covers 10 bases. There are 16 residues in the CDR3. Germline V CDR1 and CDR2: ENHRY, SYGVKD. V lost 4 bases to trimming and J lost 3 bases; unmatched junction nucleotides: 7. CDR3 nucleotides: TGTGCCATCAGTGGACCTAGCGGGAGTAGGACAGATACGCAGTATTTT. This gives the protein CAISGPSGSRTDTQYF.

The rearrangement links TRBV9 to TRBJ2-3; 11 bases are shared with TRBD2. The CDR3 runs 17 residues. The V segment lost 0 bases and the J segment 2 bases; nucleotides outside the gene matches: 5. Germline V gives CDR1 SGDLS, CDR2 YYNGEE. The CDR3 sequence: CASSVVGSGGVTDTQYF. DNA of the CDR3: TGTGCCAGCAGCGTAGTCGGTAGCGGGGGGGTCACAGATACGCAGTATTTT.

This chain connects TRBV7-8 to TRBJ1-2, with D tentatively TRBD1 (5 bases). V was clipped by 4 bases and J by 5 bases, with 14 bases between them. CDR3 length equals 14 residues. Germline V gene data show CDR1 as SGHVS and CDR2 as FQNEAQ. The CDR3 DNA reads TGTGCCAGCAGCTGGAGGGACGGCCTATATGGCTACACCTTC. Protein: CASSWRDGLYGYTF.

V usage is TRBV2 and J usage is TRBJ1-3; no reliable D call. Germline CDR1 is SNHLY and CDR2 is FYNNEI. The CDR3 is made up of 15 amino acids. V was trimmed by 4 bases and J by 0 bases, leaving 10 bases between them. Here the CDR3 DNA reads TGTGCCAGCAGTGGGCAGGAGGGCTCTGGAAACACCATATATTTT. Its translation is CASSGQEGSGNTIYF. Supplemented by reference TRBV2 and TRBJ1-3, the full variable domain reads EPEVTQTPSHQVTQMGQEVILRCVPISNHLYFYWYRQILGQKVEFLVSFYNNEISEKSEIFDDQFSVERPDGSNFTLKIRSTKLEDSAMYFCASSGQEGSGNTIYFGEGSWLTVV.

This chain uses TRBV27 with TRBJ2-7; D is possibly TRBD1 (7 bases). The germline CDR1 and CDR2 sequences are MNHEY and SMNVEV (reference sequence). The germline V and J ends were trimmed by 6 bases and 7 bases, with 16 bases remaining between them. This CDR3 spans 13 amino acids. The CDR3 loop is CASRSQGGREQYF. The CDR3 bases are TGTGCCAGCAGGTCTCAGGGGGGAAGGGAGCAGTACTTC.

This chain joins TRBV28 and TRBJ1-5, with TRBD1 matching 8 bases. V trimming: 6 bases; J trimming: 1 base; junction bases outside the gene matches: 5. CDR1 is MDHEN, CDR2 SYDVKM, per germline. The CDR3 runs to 15 residues. This CDR3 is CASRTGGVSNQPQHF. CDR3 DNA: TGTGCCAGCAGAACAGGGGGGGTAAGCAATCAGCCCCAGCATTTT.

The V and J genes are TRBV7-6 and TRBJ1-1, with 7 bases aligning to TRBD1. The CDR3 extends over 15 amino acids. Trimming removed 5 bases from V and 0 bases from J; junction bases left unmatched: 6. Germline V gene lookup returns CDR1 SGHVS and CDR2 FNYEAQ. The CDR3 DNA is TGTGCCAGCAGCCGGGACAGTTTCATGAACACTGAAGCTTTCTTT. Residues: CASSRDSFMNTEAFF.

The V call is TRBV6-5, the J call TRBJ1-6, with 8 bases matching TRBD1. Trimming at V came to 4 bases and at J to 10 bases, leaving 6 bases not matched to a gene. This CDR3 has 14 amino acids. The germline V gene has CDR1 MNHEY and CDR2 SVGAGI. The CDR3 DNA follows: TGTGCCAGCAGTTCTACAGGGGGTAGCTCACCCCTCCACTTT. This gives the protein CASSSTGGSSPLHF.

V gene TRBV2 combines with J gene TRBJ2-1; D uncertain. The germline V and J ends were trimmed by 7 bases and 10 bases, with 11 bases remaining between them. Germline values: CDR1 SNHLY, CDR2 FYNNEI. CDR3 length: 11 amino acids. The DNA of the CDR3 is TGTGCCAGCACAGGTGTGTGGGAGCAGTTCTTC. This encodes CASTGVWEQFF.

The chain combines TRBV30 with TRBJ2-7; tentative D call: TRBD2 (6 bases). The CDR3 consists of 14 residues. The V gene's germline CDR1 is GTSNPN and CDR2 SVGIG (reference sequence). V shed 0 bases and J shed 2 bases, with 11 bases lying between them. The DNA for the CDR3 is TGTGCCTGGAGTGTAATGTCGGGGGCCTACGAGCAGTACTTC. This gives the protein CAWSVMSGAYEQYF. Variable domain in full (rest from reference TRBV30 and TRBJ2-7): SQTIHQWPATLVQPVGSPLSLECTVEGTSNPNLYWYRQAAGRGLQLLFYSVGIGQISSEVPQNLSASRPQDRQFILSSKKLLLSDSGFYLCAWSVMSGAYEQYFGPGTRLTVT.

The V and J genes are TRBV21-1 and TRBJ1-3; TRBD1, the table's D call, was not compared with the DNA. TRBV21-1 is recorded as a pseudogene. This CDR3 spans 16 amino acids. The DNA for the CDR3 is TGTGCCAGCAGCATCGGACAGGCCGACTCTGGAAACACCATATATTTT. Its protein product is CASSIGQADSGNTIYF.

The rearrangement uses TRBV9 and TRBJ2-4; D is possibly TRBD2 (6 bases). Germline CDR1 SGDLS, CDR2 YYNGEE. The V and J ends lost 4 bases and 6 bases respectively, with 14 bases between them. This CDR3 has 14 amino acids. This chain's CDR3 is CASSLLGSGNIQYF. Here the CDR3 DNA reads TGTGCCAGCAGCCTTCTCGGGAGCGGAAACATTCAGTACTTC.

J is TRBJ1-4 and V is TRBV5-1; 10 positions agree with TRBD1. There are 17 residues in the CDR3. V shed 2 bases, J shed 0 bases, and the junction held 4 bases outside the gene matches. From germline, CDR1 is SGHRS and CDR2 YFSETQ. CDR3 nucleotide sequence: TGCGCCAGCAGCTTTACCGGGACAGGGGCAACTAATGAAAAACTGTTTTTT. Amino acid sequence: CASSFTGTGATNEKLFF.

A few counts support this clone. V gene TRBV5-6 combines with J gene TRBJ1-4; 11 bases are a match to TRBD1. Losses at the gene ends were 5 bases for V and 8 bases for J; bases not matched to a gene: 8. CDR3 length equals 15 residues. The V gene's germline CDR1 is SGHDT and CDR2 YYEEEE. The CDR3 loop is CASRLRGTGGEKLFF. In nucleotides, the CDR3 is TGTGCCAGCAGGCTTAGAGGGACAGGGGGAGAAAAACTGTTTTTT.

The CDR3, as DNA: TGCGCCAGCAGCCAAGGCGGCTTTAGCACAGATACGCAGTATTTT. This translates into CASSQGGFSTDTQYF. This chain connects TRBV4-3 to TRBJ2-3; no definite D call. CDR1 is LGHNA and CDR2 is YSLEER in the germline V gene. The CDR3 totals 15 residues. Deletions cut 1 base from V and 0 bases from J, with 8 bases between.

The V and J genes are TRBV5-4 and TRBJ2-7; 10 nucleotides match TRBD2. This CDR3 is built from 16 residues. Trimming removed 0 bases from V and 2 bases from J; junction bases left unmatched: 5. Germline V gene data show CDR1 as SGHNT and CDR2 as YYREEE (reference sequence). CDR3 nucleotides: TGTGCCAGCAGCTTGGCCCGGACTAGCGGAACCTACGAGCAGTACTTC. Amino acids: CASSLARTSGTYEQYF.

CDR3 region: CASSLVVRDPEAFF. For the CDR3, the DNA is TGTGCCAGCAGCTTAGTCGTCAGGGATCCTGAAGCTTTCTTT. The chain joins TRBV7-2 to TRBJ1-1, with D possibly matching TRBD1 (5 bases). CDR1 SGHTA and CDR2 FQGNSA come from the germline V gene. V was shortened by 1 base and J by 6 bases, with 12 bases between the two germline ends. The CDR3 totals 14 residues.

The chain has TRBV6-6 and TRBJ2-7, with TRBD1 matching over 11 bases. The CDR3 spans 15 residues. Germline values: CDR1 MNHNY, CDR2 SVGAGI (reference sequence). V lost 5 bases, J lost 1 base, and 4 bases stayed unmatched. CDR3 sequence reads: CASSRRDRGSYEQYF. CDR3 nucleotide sequence: TGTGCCAGCAGTCGCCGGGACAGGGGGTCCTACGAGCAGTACTTC.

The chain links TRBV30 to TRBJ1-6; 9 nucleotides align to TRBD1. V shed 3 bases and J 9 bases; nucleotides not matched to a gene: 12. The CDR3 is 16 amino acids. Per germline, CDR1 GTSNPN and CDR2 SVGIG (reference sequence). As DNA, the CDR3 is TGTGCCTGGAGCGTCCGGGGGGACAGGGTTTCTTCACCCCTCCACTTT. Protein product: CAWSVRGDRVSSPLHF.